One sample yielded the 26 T cell receptor beta chains listed below, sequenced in a study of PD-L1 blockade in urothelial cancer. Time point defined: peripheral blood 6 weeks after treatment start. The assay was immunoSEQ multiplex PCR, and TCRdb's table has in-frame clones only and misses some. The data contain under 20,000 clones, approximately 83% of them seen just once; the ten biggest clones take up about 1.7%. Source: PBMCs, taken around atezolizumab (anti-PD-L1) treatment. These receptors were obtained from a man aged 50-60 years with urothelial cancer.

Concerning this clone itself: The junction does not match germline at one end; this may be a read error. V usage is TRBV7-7 and J usage is TRBJ2-5, with 10 bases lining up with TRBD1. The length of the CDR3 is 16 residues. Germline CDR1 reads SSHAT; CDR2 reads FNYEAQ (reference sequence). CDR3 sequence reads: CASSSILGQGQETQYF. The CDR3 DNA is TGTGCTAGCAGCTCCATCCTGGGACAGGGGCAAGAGACCCAGTACTTC.

Points on this clone: One junction end does not reproduce the germline sequence, and a read error may be involved. The CDR3 DNA follows: TGTGCTAGCAGTCCGGGAGCGGGGTTATCAGATACGCAGTATTTT. As protein: CASSPGAGLSDTQYF. This chain connects TRBV7-7 to TRBJ2-3; 7 bases agree with TRBD2. This CDR3 region has 15 residues. Per germline, CDR1 SSHAT and CDR2 FNYEAQ (reference sequence).

This clone has only a few counts. The V gene is TRBV7-8, the J gene TRBJ1-5; no firm D call. CDR3 length: 15 residues. V lost 4 bases and J lost 4, with 14 bases in between. Germline-derived CDR1 and CDR2 are SGHVS and FQNEAQ. In DNA form, the CDR3 reads TGTGCCAGCAGCTCTACCGGCAGGCCGAATCAGCCCCAGCATTTT. Protein sequence: CASSSTGRPNQPQHF.

The chain employs TRBV2 and TRBJ1-4; 7 bases line up with TRBD1. The CDR3 is 15 amino acids. The V and J ends lost 5 bases and 3 bases, in that order; junction bases with no gene match: 6. Germline V gives CDR1 SNHLY, CDR2 FYNNEI. The CDR3 nucleotides are TGTGCCAGCAGTCGGTACAGGGGCGCTAATGAAAAACTGTTTTTT. Amino acids: CASSRYRGANEKLFF.

This clone occurred a few times. This chain links TRBV2 with TRBJ1-2, with D possibly being TRBD1 (5 bases). The V and J ends lost 10 bases and 6 bases respectively, with 15 bases between them. Looked up from germline, CDR1 is SNHLY and CDR2 is FYNNEI. The CDR3 has 12 residues. The CDR3, as DNA: TGTGCCATCGGTTATTCGGGGGATGGCTACACCTTC. Encoded protein: CAIGYSGDGYTF.

The rearrangement uses TRBV9 and TRBJ2-7; 7 nucleotides agree with TRBD2. Looked up from germline, CDR1 is SGDLS and CDR2 is YYNGEE. This CDR3 spans 16 amino acids. The V segment lost 3 bases and the J segment 2 bases; nucleotides outside the gene matches: 11. DNA of the CDR3: TGTGCCAGCAGCGCCCTCTCCCGACTAGCCGCCTACGAGCAGTACGTC. Protein sequence: CASSALSRLAAYEQYV.

The CDR3 protein is CASSAGQGREKLFF. CDR3 DNA: TGCGCCAGCAGCGCTGGACAGGGTAGAGAAAAACTGTTTTTT. This rearrangement joins TRBV5-1 to TRBJ1-4; 8 positions agree with TRBD1. CDR1 is SGHRS and CDR2 is YFSETQ in the germline V gene. CDR3 length: 14 amino acids. V was pared by 4 bases and J by 8 bases, with 7 bases of the junction left unmatched.

The chain combines TRBV7-8 with TRBJ1-2; D is ambiguous. CDR1 is SGHVS and CDR2 is FQNEAQ in the germline V gene. This CDR3 is 16 amino acids long. The ends were cut back, 5 bases at V and 5 bases at J, with 21 bases in the middle. The CDR3 sequence: CASSPSRIAPGYGYTF. The CDR3 DNA follows: TGTGCCAGCAGCCCTAGTCGAATCGCTCCGGGGTATGGCTACACCTTC.

This clone was counted once. The chain joins TRBV5-1 to TRBJ1-1; D may be TRBD1 (5 bases). CDR3 length: 14 residues. V shed 5 bases and J shed 0 bases, with 11 bases lying between them. Per germline, CDR1 SGHRS and CDR2 YFSETQ. This chain's CDR3 is CASRKTDLNTEAFF. CDR3 DNA sequence: TGCGCCAGCAGAAAGACAGATTTGAACACTGAAGCTTTCTTT.

The chain links TRBV19 to TRBJ1-1, with D perhaps matching TRBD1 (5 bases). CDR1 is LNHDA, CDR2 SQIVND, per germline (reference sequence). The CDR3 is 14 residues long. V dropped 5 bases and J dropped 6 bases, with 16 bases sitting between them. CDR3 bases: TGTGCCAGTAGTCTCGGGGGACGAACCCCTGAAGCTTTCTTT. Its translation is CASSLGGRTPEAFF.

The J gene is TRBJ1-1, the V gene TRBV10-3; 10 bases match TRBD1. The V and J ends lost 7 bases and 1 base, in that order; junction bases with no gene match: 12. The germline CDR1 and CDR2 sequences are ENHRY and SYGVKD. The CDR3 is made up of 17 amino acids. The CDR3 spells CAIKSATGGAGNTEAFF. The CDR3 region has the DNA TGTGCCATCAAGTCGGCGACAGGGGGCGCGGGGAACACTGAAGCTTTCTTT.

This clone was seen just once. The chain is built from TRBV28 and TRBJ2-1, with 10 bases fitting TRBD2. The CDR3 sequence is 16 residues long. Germline-derived CDR1 and CDR2 are MDHEN and SYDVKM. V was clipped by 6 bases and J by 7 bases; unmatched bases: 12. For the CDR3, the DNA is TGTGCCAGCAGCCTAACGGCTAGCGGGAGTCGGAATGAGCAGTTCTTC. Protein sequence: CASSLTASGSRNEQFF.

This clone has just a few counts. The CDR3 loop reads CASSPNRVEAFF. Here the CDR3 DNA reads TGCGCCAGCAGTCCAAACAGGGTTGAAGCTTTCTTT. V usage is TRBV10-1 and J usage is TRBJ1-1; possible D gene TRBD1, 6 bases. CDR1 is WNHNN, CDR2 SYGVQD, per germline (reference sequence). Deletions cut 5 bases from V and 7 bases from J, with 11 bases between. The CDR3 sequence is 12 residues long.

The chain has TRBV9 and TRBJ2-2, with D unclear. Germline assignment: CDR1 SGDLS and CDR2 YYNGEE. The CDR3 runs to 14 residues. V was trimmed by 4 bases and J by 3 bases, leaving 10 bases between them. The chain's CDR3 is CASSSRVYTGELFF. CDR3 nucleotides: TGTGCCAGCAGCTCCCGCGTGTACACCGGGGAGCTGTTTTTT.

The chain has TRBV21-1 and TRBJ2-3; the table gives TRBD2 as D, unverified against the DNA. TRBV21-1 is a listed pseudogene. The CDR3 is 15 amino acids. The DNA of the CDR3 is TGTGCCAGCAGACCAGGGACTCGACGCACAGATACGCAGTATTTT. Translated, it gives CASRPGTRRTDTQYF.

This clone was recorded only once. The V gene is TRBV11-3, the J gene TRBJ2-1, with TRBD2 identical over 8 bases. CDR3 length: 18 amino acids. Germline V gene sequence: CDR1 SGHNT, CDR2 YENEEA. The trim removed 1 base at V and 6 bases at J, leaving 14 bases unmatched. Written as DNA, the CDR3 is TGTGCCAGCAGCTTAGGCGACTCGGGGGGGAGGTCCAGCAATGAGCAGTTCTTC. Residues: CASSLGDSGGRSSNEQFF.

The sample holds one count of this clone. This chain connects TRBV5-6 to TRBJ1-3; D remains ambiguous. The CDR3 consists of 14 residues. CDR1 is SGHDT, CDR2 YYEEEE, per germline. Trimming removed 5 bases from V and 1 base from J, with 10 bases in between. The CDR3 is CASSLVRSGNTIYF. The CDR3 nucleotides read TGTGCCAGCAGTCTCGTCAGATCTGGAAACACCATATATTTT.

The chain uses TRBV6-5 and TRBJ1-2, with 7 bases matching TRBD1. The V gene's germline CDR1 is MNHEY and CDR2 SVGAGI. There are 15 residues in the CDR3. Losses at the gene ends were 2 bases for V and 3 bases for J; bases not matched to a gene: 6. Here the CDR3 DNA reads TGTGCCAGCAGTTACCCGAGGGGGCGGCACTATGGCTACACCTTC. Protein sequence: CASSYPRGRHYGYTF.

This clone showed up just a few times. V usage is TRBV19 and J usage is TRBJ1-2, with D uncertain. CDR3 size: 16 residues. Germline V gives CDR1 LNHDA, CDR2 SQIVND (reference sequence). The germline V and J ends were trimmed by 3 bases and 7 bases, with 21 bases remaining between them. The CDR3 DNA reads as TGTGCCAGTAGTATTCAAACCCCATCCCCCCGGGTTGGCTACACCTTC. The encoded protein is CASSIQTPSPRVGYTF.

This clone was observed a single time. The gene calls are TRBV5-1 and TRBJ1-3; D might be TRBD1 (6 bases). The CDR3 is made up of 16 amino acids. Germline loops: CDR1 SGHRS, CDR2 YFSETQ. V lost 1 base to trimming and J lost 5 bases, with 16 bases between them. CDR3 nucleotide sequence: TGCGCCAGCAGCTTGACCCAGGGGACGAACCGAAACACCATATATTTT. It specifies CASSLTQGTNRNTIYF.

The chain combines TRBV19 with TRBJ2-7; 9 nucleotides line up with TRBD1. The CDR3 is 15 residues long. Trimming cost V 3 bases and J 5 bases; bases outside gene matches: 8. Looked up from germline, CDR1 is LNHDA and CDR2 is SQIVND (reference sequence). The CDR3 protein is CASSIAGTGFNEQYF. As DNA, the CDR3 is TGTGCCAGTAGTATCGCCGGGACAGGGTTCAACGAGCAGTACTTC.

The chain combines TRBV11-2 with TRBJ2-7; D gene unclear. V was trimmed by 5 bases and J by 0 bases, leaving 11 bases between them. Per germline, CDR1 SGHAT and CDR2 FQNNGV. The CDR3 has 14 residues. In DNA, the CDR3 is TGTGCCAGCAGCCTCCGCGAAAACTCCTACGAGCAGTACTTC. It translates to CASSLRENSYEQYF.

The chain employs TRBV5-1 and TRBJ1-1; the D is unclear. V gave up 4 bases and J gave up 5 bases, with 12 bases separating them. Germline CDR1 is SGHRS and CDR2 is YFSETQ. CDR3 length equals 13 residues. The DNA of the CDR3 is TGCGCCAGCAGCCCGAGTCCCGATACTGAAGCTTTCTTT. This encodes CASSPSPDTEAFF. The full variable domain, completed using reference TRBV5-1 and TRBJ1-1, is KAGVTQTPRYLIKTRGQQVTLSCSPISGHRSVSWYQQTPGQGLQFLFEYFSETQRNKGNFPGRFSGRQFSNSRSEMNVSTLELGDSALYLCASSPSPDTEAFFGQGTRLTVV.

The rearrangement uses TRBV2 and TRBJ1-5; D gene uncertain. This CDR3 is built from 15 residues. Trimming removed 4 bases at V and 2 bases at J, with 12 bases between. Germline CDR1 is SNHLY and CDR2 is FYNNEI. CDR3 amino acids: CASSGPMAGNQPQHF. CDR3 coding DNA: TGTGCCAGCAGTGGGCCAATGGCTGGCAATCAGCCCCAGCATTTT.

This chain connects TRBV5-4 to TRBJ2-1; 14 bases are shared with TRBD2. The length of the CDR3 is 17 residues. Germline CDR1 is SGHNT and CDR2 is YYREEE (reference sequence). V lost 0 bases, J lost 9 bases, and 8 bases stayed unmatched. The CDR3 here is CASSLVPGLAGEGEQFF. In nucleotides, the CDR3 is TGTGCCAGCAGCTTGGTGCCGGGACTAGCGGGAGAGGGTGAGCAGTTCTTC.

This clone was seen once. The chain couples TRBV2 to TRBJ2-2, with D perhaps matching TRBD1 (6 bases). With 1 base removed from V and 2 bases from J, the gap between germline ends came to 29 bases. The CDR3 has 22 amino acids. CDR1 SNHLY and CDR2 FYNNEI come from the germline V gene. This CDR3 is CASSEVLANRVLGNSNTGELFF. The DNA of the CDR3 is TGTGCCAGCAGTGAAGTGTTGGCGAACAGGGTGCTGGGAAATTCTAACACCGGGGAGCTGTTTTTT.